This T cell receptor (beta chain) was identified during a study of identical twins (dated by TCRdb to 2016 to 2018). At the level of the whole study: To test whether fetal clonotypes persist, this study deep-sequenced TCR alpha and beta repertoires from monozygotic twins, from unrelated adults of various ages, and from cord blood. To rule out contamination, the twin experiments were replicated at different times with different library preparation protocols.

V sheds 2 bases and J sheds 3 bases, leaving 8 bases between their ends. The CDR3 spans 13 residues, from the cysteine through the phenylalanine. CDR3 DNA is the only sequence kept; it has 39 bases, read in frame from the first base. The germline V gene (reference sequence) supplies CDR1 LGHDT and CDR2 YNNKEL. Every donor was a healthy Caucasian. Three pairs of female monozygotic twins, all aged roughly 18 to 29 years, made up the twin cohort. Using Miltenyi CD45RO+ enrichment and human naive T-cell isolation kits, memory (CD45RO+) and naive T cells were isolated from PBMC. Regarding this clonotype: What antigen it recognizes has not been identified. The record has no base qualities; no much larger clone is one base away.

Study-level results and caveats: Compared with coincidental sharing between unrelated individuals, out-of-frame TCR alpha sequences shared between twins showed an excess of sequences with low generation probability. Fewer insertions were carried by abundant cord blood beta clonotypes, a similar but weaker trend appeared in young adult naive repertoires, and no such trend appeared in memory repertoires. Because the same donors could not be followed over many years, conclusions were based on cross-sectional statistical analysis. Invariant T cells such as MAIT and iNKT could partly confound zero-insertion analyses, although diverse VJ usage argued against such confounding for most clonotypes. Out-of-frame TCR alpha sharing in monozygotic twins was systematically underestimated by recombination models, whereas sharing between unrelated individuals was in agreement with the recombination models. A weaker excess of twin sharing was found in beta out-of-frame sequences because the signal-to-noise ratio was lowered by fewer shared sequences.

The method was 5' RACE. The instrument given in TCRdb is Illumina HiSeq 2000. A universal primer binding site was added through template switching, and the final cDNA carried a unique molecular identifier so that TCR cDNA molecules could be counted accurately. Specific primers in the conserved constant-segment region were used to synthesize first-strand cDNA for the TCR alpha and beta chains. To control for contamination, every cDNA library carried two barcodes: a SMART-Mk sample barcode plus Illumina barcodes. TruSeq adapter sequences along with Illumina sample barcodes were introduced in two successive PCR steps. Sequencing of the TCR alpha and beta cDNA libraries was done on the Illumina HiSeq platform using custom primers. Concerning the study's data processing: MiGEC was used to process raw reads and extract unique molecular identifiers, and MiXCR was used to find CDR3 positions. For each individual, recombination models were inferred using an EM algorithm with the repgenHMM and IGoR tools. Shared clonotype analysis was performed with the tcR package in R, normalizing sharing by the product of cloneset sizes. To study raw recombination free of thymic and clonal selection effects, out-of-frame nonproductive sequences were analyzed. TCRdb reworked the public reads: Q25 trimming with fastp, MiXCR clone assembly, productive beta chains retained. CDR3 protein duplicates are merged, each entry listing the most common genes and DNA. TCRdb's processing, not the authors' own work, is the source of the V and J calls. This sample lists 200,000 to 250,000 distinct CDR3 sequences; approximately 7% were detected once. Roughly 3.7% of the sample is held by the ten biggest clonotypes.

The sample was also reused in another study, on yellow fever vaccine responses in identical twins. That second publication adds: According to the authors, in identical twins the way T cells responded to vaccination appeared partly convergent and partly personalized. Focusing on identical twins, the study followed the T cell clones that responded to the vaccine, and did so with precision.

The sequence derives from a woman aged 18-29 years in good health. The sequenced sample consisted of memory (CD45RO+) T cells sorted from blood. The label giving this sample's cell subset or site can be read as: CD45RO+ enriched T cells. This chain joins TRBV3-1 to TRBJ2-7; the D segment cannot be called with confidence. The CDR3 region has the sequence CASSQKSSYEQYF. At the DNA level, the sequence is TGTGCCAGCAGCCAAAAAAGCAGCTACGAGCAGTACTTC.